This entry concerns a single TCR beta chain. Its matching antigen is unknown. PCR primers comprised 60 Vbeta and 13 Jbeta primers. The method was immunoSEQ multiplex PCR; TCRdb's version includes in-frame clones alone and lacks a portion of them. Of 150,000 to 200,000 clones in the sample, roughly 80% are singletons; the top ten hold roughly 1.5%. This specimen belongs to a study of cytomegalovirus exposure and HLA in healthy donors. Overall study findings and caveats: Analysis performed later found more than 15,000 TCR beta sequences associated with HLA alleles at 0.05 false discovery rate. In a later analysis, V- and J-gene trimming of beta chains associated with a DCLRE1C missense variant, replicated independently.

Per the germline V gene, CDR1 is LGHNA and CDR2 is YSLEER. This CDR3 region has 15 residues. The V and J ends lost 4 bases and 5 bases respectively, with 16 bases between them. The sample consisted of PBMCs. V is TRBV4-3 and J is TRBJ2-3, with D maybe TRBD2 (6 bases). This clonotype originated in a woman aged 18-29 years in good health and CMV-seronegative. CDR3 bases: TGCGCCAGCAGCCGGCGGGGAATCTCGAGAGATACGCAGTATTTT. It codes for CASSRRGISRDTQYF.